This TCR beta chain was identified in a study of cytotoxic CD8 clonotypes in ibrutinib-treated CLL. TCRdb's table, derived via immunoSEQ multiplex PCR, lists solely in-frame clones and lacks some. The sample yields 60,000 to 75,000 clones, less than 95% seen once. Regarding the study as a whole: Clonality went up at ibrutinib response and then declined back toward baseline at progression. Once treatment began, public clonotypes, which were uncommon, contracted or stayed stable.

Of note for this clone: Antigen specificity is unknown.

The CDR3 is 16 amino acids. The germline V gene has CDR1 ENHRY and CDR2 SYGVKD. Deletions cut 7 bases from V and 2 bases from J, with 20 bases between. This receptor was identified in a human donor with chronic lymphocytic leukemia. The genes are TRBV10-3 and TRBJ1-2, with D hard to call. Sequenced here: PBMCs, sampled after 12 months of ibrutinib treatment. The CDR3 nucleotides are TGTGCCATCAACCAACCGGGTACAAGAAACAACTATGGCTACACCTTC. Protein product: CAINQPGTRNNYGYTF.